This T cell receptor (beta chain) stems from a study of cytomegalovirus exposure and HLA in healthy donors (dated by TCRdb to the late 2010s). Describing the broader study: An earlier analysis of roughly 500 of the donors reported more than 250 Gb of sequence data and some 120 million unique TCR beta sequences from 150 million to 200 million T cells. An early release covering 550 to 650 HLA-typed donors comprised approximately 300 gigabases of sequencing data and around 80 million unique TCR sequences. Of the 350 to 450 genotyped donors, 65% to 90% fell in the genetic ancestry cluster associated with self-reported Caucasian donors. The study aimed to test whether signatures of past pathogen exposure could be identified by cataloging public T cell receptors. Using immunosequencing, the study profiled T cell repertoires from fewer than 850 subjects and related those repertoires to cytomegalovirus serostatus. A separate validation cohort of over a hundred different subjects was used in addition to the approximately 700-subject first cohort. The study combined high-throughput TCR immunosequencing, statistical association of individual TCRs with disease status, and machine learning to predict cytomegalovirus infection status. A later analysis re-examined previously published TCR beta repertoires from just over 650 donors and added high-resolution HLA genotyping to investigate patterns of TCR occurrence. Rather than using new phenotypic data, the later analysis identified candidate immune exposures from TCR beta sequences and from how often those sequences occurred across donors. An earlier analysis of approximately 580 of the donors used high-throughput TCR beta sequencing to judge whether each TCR beta V gene segment behaved as functional or pseudogenic. Donor age, sex, ethnicity and CMV serostatus were compiled alongside the repertoire data. A later genetic analysis used genome-wide SNP genotypes for about three fifths of the 666 donors, treating that subset as a discovery cohort. Every discovery cohort repertoire had been produced on one sequencing platform. Class I and class II HLA loci were covered by the typing at four-digit resolution. The number of typed donors differed by locus: about 629-630 for A, B, C, DRB1 and DQB1; 522 for DQA1; 606 for DPA1; and around 490 for DPB1. About 5 DR-DQ haplotypes were handled as single units for association and clustering, since linkage in the cohort was strong. Among about 390 genotyped donors of the cohort, an average of 235,054 unique TCR beta nucleotide sequences were sequenced per donor, roughly 20% of them non-productive.

General study outcomes and caveats: In a later analysis, the rate of TCR association differed among HLA loci, with DRB1 alleles having the most associated TCRs and HLA-C alleles having the fewest. The only immune exposure information available for the cohort was CMV serostatus. The study gave a list of some 150 TCR beta chains associated with cytomegalovirus. HLA typing was unavailable for some donors at each locus, so association tests used only the typed subset. According to a later analysis, parvovirus B19, influenza, CMV and Epstein-Barr virus appeared linked to several top co-occurrence clusters. While some public TCRs were present in many individuals, most TCR sequences turned up only very rarely across donors. In vitro tests confirmed that a few of the cytomegalovirus-associated TCR beta chains recognize cytomegalovirus antigens. Most CMV-associated TCR beta chains appeared to be HLA-restricted in a later analysis, and the HLA associations seemed to be driven largely by CMV exposure. Roughly uniform sequencing depth across donors was assumed in presence/absence analyses, although this assumption may not hold. In both the original and validation cohorts, the classifier was reported to diagnose cytomegalovirus status with high specificity and sensitivity. Assigning TCR associations to individual alleles was difficult when HLA alleles, especially DR and DQ, strongly co-occurred. Compared with equally common non-associated chains, HLA-associated TCR beta chains in a later analysis were more clonally expanded and had lower generation probabilities. Only TCR beta chains were sequenced in this cohort, and the absence of alpha or paired-chain data limited detectable features. A later genetic analysis reported fewer N-insertions in productive TCRs among donors in an Asian-associated ancestry cluster than the roughly 700-donor mean. Specific HLA alleles were associated with 15,000 to 20,000 TCR beta sequences at a false discovery rate of 0.05 in a later analysis. An earlier analysis of 450 to 750 of the donors showed that most TCR beta V segments appeared in productive rearrangements either about 87% or about 30% of the time, which broadly matched IMGT annotations. The sequencing pipeline was judged likely to have produced a cluster of highly shared sequence variants as a technical artifact. The authors suggested that the approach could potentially be generalized to other disease states and immunological phenotypes. V-gene and J-gene trimming of TCR beta chains was associated with a missense DCLRE1C variant in a later genetic analysis, and the association was replicated in an independent cohort. Some 16 rarely observed V segments, including chromosome 9 orphons, were excluded from the earlier analysis of about 610 of the donors because counts were too low. The 87-base-pair reads could not distinguish some IMGT-functional V segments, including TRBV6-2 and TRBV6-3, so those segments were excluded. A further reported finding was that TCR beta sequences accurately predicted the HLA-A and HLA-B alleles for most subjects in the first cohort. Correlated functional status among segregating V segments might reflect linkage disequilibrium, but an unknown experimental factor could not be ruled out.

In total, roughly 670 healthy bone marrow donors made up the cohort. At the time of sampling, every cohort member was nominally healthy, though immune exposures that went unrecorded were likely present. The donor was CMV seropositive and belonged to the group of about 290 seropositive cohort members. Each donor provided a peripheral blood sample, and peripheral blood mononuclear cells were used for TCR beta sequencing. Genomic DNA extraction from the blood cell samples was performed with the Qiagen DNeasy Blood Extraction Kit. The library was built by means of the immunoSEQ multiplex PCR assay. For the multiplex PCR, a mixture combining 60 forward primers for TCR Vbeta segments and 13 reverse primers for TCR Jbeta segments was used. The CDR3 region of rearranged TCR beta genes was amplified from genomic DNA with a multiplex PCR assay. On the Illumina HiSeq System, the amplified TCR beta libraries were sequenced as 87-base-pair reads. Processing in the source paper ran as follows. A later analysis tallied 75 million to 95 million unique TCR beta chains across the 666 repertoires, and about 12 million of those chains were shared by two or more donors. Raw reads were error-corrected and collapsed into unique sequences by a nearest-neighbor algorithm in which closely related sequences were merged to remove PCR and sequencing errors. V, D and J gene segments were assigned by aligning CDR3 sequences to IMGT reference sequences. For a sequence to be retained, at least a six-nucleotide match to both a V gene segment and a J gene segment was required. Rearrangements were classified as productive when the CDR3 lacked stop codons and remained in frame with V and J, and all other rearrangements were classified as non-productive. CDR3 was defined by IMGT convention, running from the second conserved V-encoded cysteine to the conserved J-encoded phenylalanine. The earlier analysis of more than 450 of the donors excluded sequences that lacked an unambiguous match to a single V gene segment. An earlier analysis of about 590 of the donors classified V segments as functional when productive rearrangements were above 56.7% and as segregating when the standard deviation between donors was above 5%. To diagnose cytomegalovirus status from the catalog of TCR beta chain sequences, a statistical classification framework was built. A later analysis assigned V and J genes by comparing TCR nucleotide sequences with IMGT/GENE-DB human TR gene sequences. Using the TCRdist pipeline, a later analysis assigned CDR3 sequences along with most-parsimonious VDJ recombination scenarios. In a later analysis, each TCR beta chain was defined by its CDR3 amino acid sequence together with its V-gene family, and reads lacking a unique V-gene family were excluded. In a later analysis, around 650 highly shared, low-generation-probability nucleotide sequences were removed to address suspected cross-contamination and a sequencing artifact. In a later analysis, a clonal expansion index for each public chain was calculated from normalized within-repertoire ranks of inferred template counts. Generation probabilities in a later analysis came from a VDJ recombination model fitted to out-of-frame rearrangements, and those results were checked against IGoR. In a later analysis, hypergeometric tests were used to score TCR-TCR, TCR-HLA and TCR-CMV co-occurrence, with a repertoire-size bias correction applied to TCR pairs. False discovery rates were estimated in a later analysis by permuting HLA or CMV assignments 20 times. In a later analysis, co-occurring TCRs were grouped using DBSCAN, and TCRdist sequence similarity was added for clustering within HLA-allele-positive subsets. Repertoires with fewer than 30,000 or more than 120,000 public chains were left out of co-occurrence clustering, as were about 5 repertoires with anomalous nucleotide sharing. TCRdb retrieved this table from immuneACCESS and kept in-frame rearrangements only. Not all clones are present; in checked studies, unresolved V genes account for under half, and no reason is known for the remainder. V and J calls and clone size follow that table, whereas D and trimming were derived from the DNA. The table for this sample lists 150,000 or so clones; roughly 80% of them were counted only once. 1.3% of the sample lies in the top ten.

V was cut back by 5 bases and J by 2 bases, leaving a gap of 9 bases between them. The CDR1 and CDR2 encoded by the germline V gene are MNHEY and SVGAGI. The CDR3 has 13 amino acids, counting the end cysteine and phenylalanine. The kept DNA is CDR3 alone, 39 bases in frame from the first base. In the case of this clone: Its antigen is currently not known. Base qualities are not recorded, but no much larger clone differs from it by a single base.

This clonotype was obtained from a man in his fifties or sixties in good health and CMV-seropositive. Material for sequencing was PBMCs. Recombination connected TRBV6-5 to TRBJ1-1; matching of 6 bases hints at TRBD1 as the D gene. DNA sequence: TGTGCCAGCAGTACGGGGGGCAACACTGAAGCTTTCTTT. Translated, this is CASSTGGNTEAFF.